These T cell receptor beta chains were read from a single sample in a study of blood T cell repertoires in COVID-19. Libraries were prepared by immunoSEQ multiplex PCR; TCRdb keeps only in-frame clonotypes and omits some of them. Counted here are more than 85,000 clones, approximately 86% occurring once; the ten biggest clones make up roughly 2.1%. Sequencing was carried out using peripheral blood. These receptors originate from a man aged 50 or older with COVID-19, enrolled during active disease. CDR3s include the opening cysteine and the closing phenylalanine or tryptophan. Fields, in order: clone size, D gene, V gene, J gene, CDR3 DNA, CDR3 protein. The D gene is left open where the match is weak. Size values are once, few and many counts, or a class for expanded clones, and some rows have none.

-,-,TRBV14,TRBJ1-2,TGTGCCAGCAGCCAAGAATCGCGCAGGGATAGAGGACCCAACTATGGCTACACCTTC,CASSQESRRDRGPNYGYTF
-,TRBD1,TRBV5-4,TRBJ1-6,TGTGCCAGCACCAACTTGGTGCAGGGGGTAGGCTCACCCCTCCACTTT,CASTNLVQGVGSPLHF
-,-,TRBV3-1/TRBV3-2,TRBJ1-1,TGTGCCAGCAGCCAGCCCTGGGCGGGGACTGAAGCTTTCTTT,CASSQPWAGTEAFF
once,TRBD1,TRBV4-1,TRBJ1-5,TGCGCCAGCAGCTCACTACCTGCAGCCAGGGGCGGGACAGGTTATTATCAGCCCCAGCATTTT,CASSSLPAARGGTGYYQPQHF
once,TRBD1,TRBV18,TRBJ1-5,TGTGCCAGCTCACCGACAGGGGAACAGCCCCAGCATTTT,CASSPTGEQPQHF
-,TRBD1,TRBV7-9,TRBJ2-7,TGTGCCAGCAGCTTAGGGGGACAGGGGAGCGAGCAGTACTTC,CASSLGGQGSEQYF
-,-,TRBV3-1/TRBV3-2,TRBJ2-1,TGTGCCAGCAGCCCTACTGAGACTAGTGCCTACAATGAGCAGTTCTTC,CASSPTETSAYNEQFF
-,-,TRBV6-2/TRBV6-3,TRBJ1-5,TGTGCCAGCAGTTACTCGAGTTCGGTTCAGCCCCAGCATTTT,CASSYSSSVQPQHF
-,TRBD1,TRBV27,TRBJ1-4,TGTGCCAGCAGTCCGCAGGGGGCGGGGGAAAAACTGTTTTTT,CASSPQGAGEKLFF
-,TRBD1,TRBV27,TRBJ1-5,TGTGCCAGCAGTTTGGGACAGAATAGCAATCAGCCCCAGCATTTT,CASSLGQNSNQPQHF
-,TRBD1,TRBV5-1,TRBJ2-7,TGCGCCAGCAGCTTAGACCCGGGACAGGGGGGTTCCGAGCAGTACTTC,CASSLDPGQGGSEQYF
-,-,TRBV4-1,TRBJ1-4,TGCGCCAGCAGTCAAGGTGGACAAAGTAATGAAAAACTGTTTTTT,CASSQGGQSNEKLFF
-,-,TRBV3-1/TRBV3-2,TRBJ1-2,TGTGCCAGCAGCCGCAGGCAGGGTAGACAGTTAAACTATGGCTACACCTTC,CASSRRQGRQLNYGYTF
-,-,TRBV4-2,TRBJ2-3,TGTGCCAGCAGCCAAGATGTGAGGGCGTCCCTTTGGGATACGCAGTATTTT,CASSQDVRASLWDTQYF
-,-,TRBV28,TRBJ1-4,TGTGCCAGCACCACGGGCGCAGAGGGTGAAAAACTGTTTTTT,CASTTGAEGEKLFF
-,-,TRBV5-4,TRBJ1-2,TGTGCCAGCAGCTCTCAGGGGATAAACTATGGCTACACCTTC,CASSSQGINYGYTF
many,-,TRBV6-2/TRBV6-3,TRBJ2-7,TGTGCCAGCAGTTACTCGGACACCTACGAGCAGTACTTC,CASSYSDTYEQYF